These T cell receptor beta chains were read from a single sample in a study of cytomegalovirus exposure and HLA in healthy donors. Using immunoSEQ multiplex PCR, the repertoire was profiled, and TCRdb retains in-frame clones only, with some absent. The repertoire holds roughly 150,000 clones, with roughly 82% as singletons. Sequencing input: PBMCs. The receptors stem from a girl between 5 and 17 years old in good health and CMV-seropositive. The CDR3 runs from the conserved cysteine through the conserved F or W. Each record gives: V gene, D gene, J gene, clone size, CDR3 DNA, CDR3 protein. D genes are given only for firm matches. Only some rows state a clone size, as once, few, many or a class for expanded clones.

v_call: TRBV7-8
d_call: TRBD1
j_call: TRBJ1-3
clone_size: -
cdr3_nt: TGTGCCAGCAGTTGGATTACAGGGGGTGCCTTCGGATCTGGAAACACCATATATTTT
cdr3_aa: CASSWITGGAFGSGNTIYF

v_call: TRBV7-2
d_call: -
j_call: TRBJ2-1
clone_size: -
cdr3_nt: TGTGCCAGCAGCATTCCCGCTAGTTTTCCTCGGTACAATGAGCAGTTCTTC
cdr3_aa: CASSIPASFPRYNEQFF

v_call: TRBV5-8
d_call: -
j_call: TRBJ1-3
clone_size: -
cdr3_nt: TGTGCCAGCAGCCTTTCCGGGATCACTGGAAACACCATATATTTT
cdr3_aa: CASSLSGITGNTIYF

v_call: TRBV27
d_call: -
j_call: TRBJ1-1
clone_size: -
cdr3_nt: TGTGCCAGCAGTTTAGGACCCGAAGGGGACACTGAAGCTTTCTTT
cdr3_aa: CASSLGPEGDTEAFF

v_call: TRBV19
d_call: TRBD1
j_call: TRBJ2-5
clone_size: -
cdr3_nt: TGTGCCAGTAGTATTTCGACAGGGTACCAAGAGACCCAGTACTTC
cdr3_aa: CASSISTGYQETQYF

v_call: TRBV28
d_call: -
j_call: TRBJ1-2
clone_size: -
cdr3_nt: TGTGCCAGCAGCCTCGTTAACTATGGCTACACCTTC
cdr3_aa: CASSLVNYGYTF

v_call: TRBV2
d_call: -
j_call: TRBJ1-1
clone_size: -
cdr3_nt: TGTGCCAGCCCCGACAGGCTGGGGACTGAAGCTTTCTTT
cdr3_aa: CASPDRLGTEAFF

v_call: TRBV11-2
d_call: TRBD1
j_call: TRBJ1-1
clone_size: -
cdr3_nt: TGTGCCAGCAGACTATCACAGGGGGGGAACACTGAAGCTTTCTTT
cdr3_aa: CASRLSQGGNTEAFF

v_call: TRBV10-3
d_call: -
j_call: TRBJ2-2
clone_size: -
cdr3_nt: TGTGCCATCAGTGAGCAGGCAGGGGGGACCGGGGAGCTGTTTTTT
cdr3_aa: CAISEQAGGTGELFF

v_call: TRBV4-1
d_call: -
j_call: TRBJ1-6
clone_size: -
cdr3_nt: TGCGCCAGCAGCCAGGTCCCTGCCCAGTTTAATTCACCCCTCCACTTT
cdr3_aa: CASSQVPAQFNSPLHF

v_call: TRBV21-1
d_call: -
j_call: TRBJ1-5
clone_size: once
cdr3_nt: TGTGCCAGCAGCAAAGCGGGGGGAAATCAGCCCCAGCATTTT
cdr3_aa: CASSKAGGNQPQHF

v_call: TRBV6-6
d_call: TRBD1
j_call: TRBJ1-5
clone_size: -
cdr3_nt: TGTGCCAGCAGTGATCCCGGACAGGGGGCTCAGCCCCAGCATTTT
cdr3_aa: CASSDPGQGAQPQHF

v_call: TRBV2
d_call: TRBD1
j_call: TRBJ1-2
clone_size: -
cdr3_nt: TGTGCCAGCAGCCCGACAGGGTTCGACTATGGCTACACCTTC
cdr3_aa: CASSPTGFDYGYTF

v_call: TRBV28
d_call: -
j_call: TRBJ1-5
clone_size: -
cdr3_nt: TGTGCCAGCAGGGAGGGAGCGGGTCAGCCCCAGCATTTT
cdr3_aa: CASREGAGQPQHF

v_call: TRBV6-5
d_call: -
j_call: TRBJ1-4
clone_size: -
cdr3_nt: TGTGCCAGCAGTTACTCAGGAGCAACTAATGAAAAACTGTTTTTT
cdr3_aa: CASSYSGATNEKLFF

v_call: TRBV4-1
d_call: -
j_call: TRBJ2-7
clone_size: -
cdr3_nt: TGCGCCAGCAGCCAAGGGAGGACAGTTTCCTACGAGCAGTACTTC
cdr3_aa: CASSQGRTVSYEQYF

v_call: TRBV29-1
d_call: TRBD1
j_call: TRBJ1-2
clone_size: few
cdr3_nt: TGCAGCGGACAGGGGGCAGAGGGCTACACCTTC
cdr3_aa: CSGQGAEGYTF

v_call: TRBV30
d_call: TRBD1
j_call: TRBJ2-3
clone_size: -
cdr3_nt: TGTGCCTCTCTAGGGACAGCCACAGATACGCAGTATTTT
cdr3_aa: CASLGTATDTQYF

v_call: TRBV7-2
d_call: -
j_call: TRBJ2-3
clone_size: -
cdr3_nt: TGTGCCAGCAGCTTACAGTCGGGGAGCACAGATACGCAGTATTTT
cdr3_aa: CASSLQSGSTDTQYF

v_call: TRBV2
d_call: -
j_call: TRBJ2-2
clone_size: -
cdr3_nt: TGTGCCAGCAGTACTAGCCGGGACCTTAACACCGGGGAGCTGTTTTTT
cdr3_aa: CASSTSRDLNTGELFF

v_call: TRBV10-2
d_call: TRBD1
j_call: TRBJ1-1
clone_size: once
cdr3_nt: TGCGCCAGCAGGCCGGCTACAGGGGGGCTAAGTGAAGCTTTCTTT
cdr3_aa: CASRPATGGLSEAFF

v_call: TRBV2
d_call: TRBD1
j_call: TRBJ2-1
clone_size: -
cdr3_nt: TGTGCCAGCAGCGCTGACAGGGACCTCTACAATGAGCAGTTCTTC
cdr3_aa: CASSADRDLYNEQFF

v_call: TRBV11-1
d_call: -
j_call: TRBJ2-4
clone_size: -
cdr3_nt: TGTGCCAGCAGCCAAGGGGGATTCAAAAACATTCAGTACTTC
cdr3_aa: CASSQGGFKNIQYF

v_call: TRBV29-1
d_call: -
j_call: TRBJ2-3
clone_size: -
cdr3_nt: TGCAGCGAGCAAAGAGGGTACAGTCCAGATACGCAGTATTTT
cdr3_aa: CSEQRGYSPDTQYF

v_call: TRBV6-5
d_call: -
j_call: TRBJ1-2
clone_size: -
cdr3_nt: TGTGCCAGCAGTTACGATGAGGGTAACTATGGCTACACCTTC
cdr3_aa: CASSYDEGNYGYTF